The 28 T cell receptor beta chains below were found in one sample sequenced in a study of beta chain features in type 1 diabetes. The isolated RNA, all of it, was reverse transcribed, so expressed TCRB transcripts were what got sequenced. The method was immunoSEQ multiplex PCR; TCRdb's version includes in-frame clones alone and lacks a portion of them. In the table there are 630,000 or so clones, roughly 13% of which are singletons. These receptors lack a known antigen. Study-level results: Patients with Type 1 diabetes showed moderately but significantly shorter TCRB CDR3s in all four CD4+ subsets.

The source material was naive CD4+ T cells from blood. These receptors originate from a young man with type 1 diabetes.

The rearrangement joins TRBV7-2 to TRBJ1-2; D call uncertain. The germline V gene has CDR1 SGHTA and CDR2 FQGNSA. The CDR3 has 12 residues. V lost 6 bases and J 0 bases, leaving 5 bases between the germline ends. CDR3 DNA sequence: TGTGCCAGCAGGAAGACTAACTATGGCTACACCTTC. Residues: CASRKTNYGYTF.

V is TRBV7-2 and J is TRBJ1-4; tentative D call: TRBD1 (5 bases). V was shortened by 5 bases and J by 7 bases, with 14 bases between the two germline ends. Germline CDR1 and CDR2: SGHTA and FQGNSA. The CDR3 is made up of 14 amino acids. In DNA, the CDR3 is TGTGCCAGCAGCCTAGGGACCGTTACTGAAAAACTGTTTTTT. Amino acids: CASSLGTVTEKLFF.

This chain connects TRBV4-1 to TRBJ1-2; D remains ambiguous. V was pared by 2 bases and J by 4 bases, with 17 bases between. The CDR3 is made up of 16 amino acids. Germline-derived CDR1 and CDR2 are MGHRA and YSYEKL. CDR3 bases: TGCGCCAGCAGCCAAATAAGATTCGACACAACCTATGGCTACACCTTC. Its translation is CASSQIRFDTTYGYTF.

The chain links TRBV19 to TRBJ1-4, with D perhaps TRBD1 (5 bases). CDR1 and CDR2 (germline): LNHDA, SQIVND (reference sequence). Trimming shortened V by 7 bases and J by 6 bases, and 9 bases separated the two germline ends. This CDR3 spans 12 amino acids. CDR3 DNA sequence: TGTGCCAGTAATGACAGAGATGAAAAACTGTTTTTT. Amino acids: CASNDRDEKLFF.

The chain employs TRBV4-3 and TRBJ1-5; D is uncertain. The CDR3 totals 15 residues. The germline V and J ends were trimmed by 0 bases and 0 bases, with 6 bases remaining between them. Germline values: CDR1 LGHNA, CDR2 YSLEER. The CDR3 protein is CASSQDTYSNQPQHF. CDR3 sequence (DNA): TGCGCCAGCAGCCAAGATACATATAGCAATCAGCCCCAGCATTTT.

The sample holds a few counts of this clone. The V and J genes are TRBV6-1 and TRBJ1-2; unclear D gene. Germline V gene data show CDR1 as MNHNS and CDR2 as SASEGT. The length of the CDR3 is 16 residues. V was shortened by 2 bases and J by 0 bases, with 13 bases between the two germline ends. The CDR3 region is CASSESDGTANYGYTF. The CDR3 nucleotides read TGTGCCAGCAGTGAATCAGACGGAACAGCTAACTATGGCTACACCTTC.

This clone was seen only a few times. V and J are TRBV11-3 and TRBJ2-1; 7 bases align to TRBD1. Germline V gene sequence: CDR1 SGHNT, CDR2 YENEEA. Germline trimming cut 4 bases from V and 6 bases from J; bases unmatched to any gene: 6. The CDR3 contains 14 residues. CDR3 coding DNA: TGTGCCAGCAGCTCCCAGGGACAGAGCAATGAGCAGTTCTTC. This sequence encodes CASSSQGQSNEQFF.

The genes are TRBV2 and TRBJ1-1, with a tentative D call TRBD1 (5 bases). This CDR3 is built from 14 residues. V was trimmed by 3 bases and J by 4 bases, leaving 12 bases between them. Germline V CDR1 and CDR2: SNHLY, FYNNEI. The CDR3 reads CASSDARGSTEAFF. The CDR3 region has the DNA TGTGCCAGCAGTGATGCCCGGGGGAGCACTGAAGCTTTCTTT.

The CDR3 bases are TGTGCCTGGAGCCCTTTGGTGGGCAGGGCCATGAACACTGAAGCTTTCTTT. Its protein product is CAWSPLVGRAMNTEAFF. The genes are TRBV30 and TRBJ1-1, with D maybe TRBD1 (5 bases). Between the trimmed V and J ends, which lost 3 bases and 0 bases, there was a span of 20 bases. The CDR3 is made up of 17 amino acids. CDR1 GTSNPN and CDR2 SVGIG come from the germline V gene (reference sequence). Full variable domain (remainder filled in from reference TRBV30 and TRBJ1-1): SQTIHQWPATLVQPVGSPLSLECTVEGTSNPNLYWYRQAAGRGLQLLFYSVGIGQISSEVPQNLSASRPQDRQFILSSKKLLLSDSGFYLCAWSPLVGRAMNTEAFFGQGTRLTVV.

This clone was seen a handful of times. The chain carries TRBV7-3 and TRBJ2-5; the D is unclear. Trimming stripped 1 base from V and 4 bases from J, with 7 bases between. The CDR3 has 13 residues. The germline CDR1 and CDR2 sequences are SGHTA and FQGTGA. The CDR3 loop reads CASSLNPRETQYF. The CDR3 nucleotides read TGTGCCAGCAGCTTAAATCCAAGAGAGACCCAGTACTTC.

This CDR3 is CAWMSRGGELFF. The CDR3, as DNA: TGTGCCTGGATGAGCCGCGGGGGGGAGCTGTTTTTT. This chain connects TRBV30 to TRBJ2-2; perhaps TRBD2 as D (5 bases). This CDR3 spans 12 amino acids. Looked up from germline, CDR1 is GTSNPN and CDR2 is SVGIG (reference sequence). V lost 4 bases to trimming and J lost 8 bases, with 11 bases between them.

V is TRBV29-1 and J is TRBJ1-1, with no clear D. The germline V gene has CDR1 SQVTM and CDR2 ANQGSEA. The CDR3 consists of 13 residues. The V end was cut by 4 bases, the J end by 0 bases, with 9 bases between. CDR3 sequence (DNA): TGCAGCGTTGTGAGGTATTTGAACACTGAAGCTTTCTTT. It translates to CSVVRYLNTEAFF.

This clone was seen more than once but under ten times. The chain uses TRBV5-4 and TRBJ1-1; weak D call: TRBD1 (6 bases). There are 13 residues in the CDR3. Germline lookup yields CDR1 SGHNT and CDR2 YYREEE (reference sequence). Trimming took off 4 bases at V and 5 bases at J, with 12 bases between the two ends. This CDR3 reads CASSLIQGTEAFF. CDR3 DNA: TGTGCCAGCAGCCTTATACAGGGTACTGAAGCTTTCTTT.

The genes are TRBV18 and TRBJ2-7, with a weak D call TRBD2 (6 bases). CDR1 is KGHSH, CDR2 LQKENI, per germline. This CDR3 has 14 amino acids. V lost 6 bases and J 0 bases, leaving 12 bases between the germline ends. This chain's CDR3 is CASSPSLASYEQYF. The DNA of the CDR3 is TGTGCCAGCTCCCCATCACTAGCCTCCTACGAGCAGTACTTC.

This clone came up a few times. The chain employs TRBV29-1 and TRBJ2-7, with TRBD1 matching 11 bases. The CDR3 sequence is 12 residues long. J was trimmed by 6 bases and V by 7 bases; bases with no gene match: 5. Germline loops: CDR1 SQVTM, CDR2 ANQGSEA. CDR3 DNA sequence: TGCAGCGGCGGACAGGGGGCGGGCGAGCAGTACTTC. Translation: CSGGQGAGEQYF.

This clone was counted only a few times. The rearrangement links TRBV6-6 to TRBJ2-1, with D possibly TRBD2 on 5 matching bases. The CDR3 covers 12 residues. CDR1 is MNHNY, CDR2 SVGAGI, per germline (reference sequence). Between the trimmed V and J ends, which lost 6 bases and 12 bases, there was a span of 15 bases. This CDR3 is CASRNQEEWQFF. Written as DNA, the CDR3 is TGTGCCAGCAGAAATCAGGAGGAATGGCAGTTCTTC.

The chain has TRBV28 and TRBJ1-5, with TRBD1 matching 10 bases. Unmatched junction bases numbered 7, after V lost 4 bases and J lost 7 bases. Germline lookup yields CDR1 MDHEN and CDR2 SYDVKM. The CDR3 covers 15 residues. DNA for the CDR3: TGTGCCAGCAGTTCCGGGACAGGGGATATGCAGCCCCAGCATTTT. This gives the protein CASSSGTGDMQPQHF. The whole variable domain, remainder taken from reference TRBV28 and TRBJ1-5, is DVKVTQSSRYLVKRTGEKVFLECVQDMDHENMFWYRQDPGLGLRLIYFSYDVKMKEKGDIPEGYSVSREKKERFSLILESASTNQTSMYLCASSSGTGDMQPQHFGDGTRLSIL.

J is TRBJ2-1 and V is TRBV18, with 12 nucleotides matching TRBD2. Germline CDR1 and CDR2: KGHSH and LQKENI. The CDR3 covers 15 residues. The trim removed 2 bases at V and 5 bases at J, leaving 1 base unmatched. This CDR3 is CASSPTSGRNNEQFF. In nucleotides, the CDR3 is TGTGCCAGCTCACCAACTAGCGGGAGGAACAATGAGCAGTTCTTC.

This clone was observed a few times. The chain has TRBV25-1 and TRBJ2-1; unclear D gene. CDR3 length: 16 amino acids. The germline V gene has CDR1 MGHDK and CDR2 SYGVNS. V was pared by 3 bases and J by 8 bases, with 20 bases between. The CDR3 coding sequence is TGTGCCAGCAGTGATCCCGGACCCGGAGAGATTGATGAGCAGTTCTTC. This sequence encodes CASSDPGPGEIDEQFF.

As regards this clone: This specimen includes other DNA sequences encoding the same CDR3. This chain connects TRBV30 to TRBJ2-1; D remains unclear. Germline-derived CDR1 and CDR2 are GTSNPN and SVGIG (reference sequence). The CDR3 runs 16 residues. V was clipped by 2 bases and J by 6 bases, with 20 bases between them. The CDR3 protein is CAWSWGGGRTPNEQFF. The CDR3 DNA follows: TGTGCCTGGAGTTGGGGTGGTGGCAGGACCCCCAATGAGCAGTTCTTC.

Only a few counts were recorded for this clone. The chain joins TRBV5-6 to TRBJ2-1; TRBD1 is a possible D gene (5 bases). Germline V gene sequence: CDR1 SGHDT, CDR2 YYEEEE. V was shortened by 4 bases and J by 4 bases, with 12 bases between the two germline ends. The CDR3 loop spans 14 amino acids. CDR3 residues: CASSAVTVYNEQFF. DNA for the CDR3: TGTGCCAGCAGCGCGGTGACAGTATACAATGAGCAGTTCTTC. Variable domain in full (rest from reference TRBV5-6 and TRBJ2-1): DAGVTQSPTHLIKTRGQQVTLRCSPKSGHDTVSWYQQALGQGPQFIFQYYEEEERQRGNFPDRFSGHQFPNYSSELNVNALLLGDSALYLCASSAVTVYNEQFFGPGTRLTVL.

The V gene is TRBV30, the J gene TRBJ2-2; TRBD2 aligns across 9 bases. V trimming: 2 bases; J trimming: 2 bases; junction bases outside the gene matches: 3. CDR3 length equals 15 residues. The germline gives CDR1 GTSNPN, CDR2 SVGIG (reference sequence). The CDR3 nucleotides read TGTGCCTGGAGTCAGACTAGCGGTAACACCGGGGAGCTGTTTTTT. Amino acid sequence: CAWSQTSGNTGELFF.

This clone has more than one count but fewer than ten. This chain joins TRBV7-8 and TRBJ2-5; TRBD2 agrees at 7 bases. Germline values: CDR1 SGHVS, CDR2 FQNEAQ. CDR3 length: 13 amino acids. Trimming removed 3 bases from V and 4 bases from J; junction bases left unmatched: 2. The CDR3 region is CASSFGGGETQYF. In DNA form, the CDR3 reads TGTGCCAGCAGCTTTGGCGGGGGAGAGACCCAGTACTTC.

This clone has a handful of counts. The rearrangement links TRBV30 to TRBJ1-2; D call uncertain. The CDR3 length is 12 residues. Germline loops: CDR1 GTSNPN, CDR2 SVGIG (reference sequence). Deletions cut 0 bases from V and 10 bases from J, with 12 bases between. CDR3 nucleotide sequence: TGTGCCTGGAGTGTAGATAAGTTTTTCTACACCTTC. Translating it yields CAWSVDKFFYTF. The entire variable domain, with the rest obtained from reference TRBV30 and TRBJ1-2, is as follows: SQTIHQWPATLVQPVGSPLSLECTVEGTSNPNLYWYRQAAGRGLQLLFYSVGIGQISSEVPQNLSASRPQDRQFILSSKKLLLSDSGFYLCAWSVDKFFYTFGSGTRLTVV.

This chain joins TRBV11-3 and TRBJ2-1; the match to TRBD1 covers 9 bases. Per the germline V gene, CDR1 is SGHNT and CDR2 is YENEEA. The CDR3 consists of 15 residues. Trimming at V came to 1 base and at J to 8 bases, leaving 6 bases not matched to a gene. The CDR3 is CASSLGPGQGYEQFF. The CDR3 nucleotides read TGTGCCAGCAGCTTAGGCCCTGGACAGGGGTATGAGCAGTTCTTC.

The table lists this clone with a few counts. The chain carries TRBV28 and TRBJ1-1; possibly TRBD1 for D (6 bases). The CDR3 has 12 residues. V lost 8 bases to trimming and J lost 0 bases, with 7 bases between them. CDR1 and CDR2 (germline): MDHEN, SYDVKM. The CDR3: CASYRVNTEAFF. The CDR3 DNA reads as TGTGCCAGCTACAGGGTGAACACTGAAGCTTTCTTT. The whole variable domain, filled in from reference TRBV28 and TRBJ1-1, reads DVKVTQSSRYLVKRTGEKVFLECVQDMDHENMFWYRQDPGLGLRLIYFSYDVKMKEKGDIPEGYSVSREKKERFSLILESASTNQTSMYLCASYRVNTEAFFGQGTRLTVV.

The CDR3 DNA follows: TGTGCCAGCTCACCAGCCGGCCAGAGCTCCTACAATGAGCAGTTCTTC. It encodes CASSPAGQSSYNEQFF. This chain links TRBV18 with TRBJ2-1; no clear D. V was clipped by 2 bases and J by 0 bases, with 11 bases between them. Germline CDR1 reads KGHSH; CDR2 reads LQKENI. The CDR3 runs to 16 residues.

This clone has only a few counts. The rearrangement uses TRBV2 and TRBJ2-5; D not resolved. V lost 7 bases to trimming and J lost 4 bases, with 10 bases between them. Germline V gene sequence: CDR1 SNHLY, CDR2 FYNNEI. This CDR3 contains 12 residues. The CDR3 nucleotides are TGTGCCAGCACGGAGCTGGGAGAGACCCAGTACTTC. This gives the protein CASTELGETQYF. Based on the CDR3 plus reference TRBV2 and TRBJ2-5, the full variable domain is EPEVTQTPSHQVTQMGQEVILRCVPISNHLYFYWYRQILGQKVEFLVSFYNNEISEKSEIFDDQFSVERPDGSNFTLKIRSTKLEDSAMYFCASTELGETQYFGPGTRLLVL.